A selection of T cell receptor beta chains follows, all from one sample in a study of T cell repertoires in cytomegalovirus infection. TCRdb analysed the reads with MiXCR anew, one entry per CDR3 protein. The sample shows fewer than 300,000 distinct CDR3 sequences, under 30% of them seen only once. Specimen: PBMCs. These receptor sequences come from a human donor in good health (CMV status not recorded). Some clones in this sample may be carry-over from other donors' samples. Both conserved end residues are part of each CDR3.

TRBV6-6	TRBJ1-1	CASSYGREKWVLNTEAFF
TRBV11-2	TRBJ1-5	CATGASPNQPQHF
TRBV6-8	TRBJ2-1	CASSRGAGRRGEQFF
TRBV20-1	TRBJ2-3	CSARAYRDLSTDTQYF
TRBV14	TRBJ2-4	CASSQERRILYF
TRBV5-1	TRBJ2-5	CASSSSSPRGQETQYF
TRBV6-2/TRBV6-3	TRBJ1-2	CASSPSTPRGSGYTF
TRBV2	TRBJ2-1	CASSETGLAGTLSYEQFF
TRBV4-1	TRBJ1-1	CASTTTVKLYTEAFF
TRBV29-1	TRBJ2-5	CSVRTWTGQETQYF
TRBV12-3/TRBV12-4	TRBJ2-5	CASSLGPRQETQYF
TRBV5-6	TRBJ2-2	CASSWGLTGGELFF